The 3 T cell receptor beta chains below come from one sample, sequenced in a study of T cells expressing NK-cell markers. TCRdb reworked the 5' RACE reads into one entry per CDR3 protein, no DNA. This table holds more than 250,000 distinct CDR3 sequences. Sequencing used blood T cells: a sorted CD56 or NKG2C T cell subset, CD4+ or CD8+ T cells, or bulk PBMC T cells (not recorded which). These TCRs come from a man younger than 30 in good health.

This chain joins TRBV29-1 and TRBJ2-1. Looked up from germline, CDR1 is SQVTM and CDR2 is ANQGSEA. CDR3 size: 13 residues. This CDR3 reads CSAGPKAYNEQFF.

This chain links TRBV3-1 with TRBJ1-1; absent DNA, TCRdb's TRBD1 call cannot be checked. Germline loops: CDR1 LGHDT, CDR2 YNNKEL (reference sequence). The CDR3 has 16 residues. The CDR3 loop is CASSQGWGGQHTEAFF.

V gene TRBV7-6 combines with J gene TRBJ2-2; TCRdb names TRBD1, which stays unverified in the absence of DNA. The germline CDR1 and CDR2 sequences are SGHVS and FNYEAQ. This CDR3 region has 18 residues. CDR3 loop: CASTFVWGATPNTGELFF.